The 32 T cell receptor beta chains presented below share a single source sample, sequenced in a study of blood T cell repertoires in COVID-19. The protocol was immunoSEQ multiplex PCR, while the TCRdb copy is restricted to in-frame clones and leaves out a portion. The sample consists of 150,000 or so clones, around 82% of them appearing once. The sequencing input was peripheral blood. These receptors were collected from a human donor with acute or convalescent COVID-19. The donor label of this sample is uncertain.

The sample holds a few counts of this clone. V and J are TRBV12-3 or TRBV12-4 and TRBJ1-4, with 9 nucleotides matching TRBD1. CDR3 size: 13 residues. V was clipped by 5 bases and J by 11 bases; unmatched bases: 6. The CDR3 DNA follows: TGTGCCAGCAGTCAGTCGGACAGGGGTAAACTGTTTTTT. It translates to CASSQSDRGKLFF.

CDR3 region: CAWSLRGLAGGGETQYF. CDR3 in DNA: TGTGCCTGGAGTCTCCGGGGACTAGCGGGGGGCGGGGAGACCCAGTACTTC. This chain joins TRBV30 and TRBJ2-5; 15 bases align to TRBD2. The CDR3 spans 17 residues. J was trimmed by 5 bases and V by 2 bases; bases with no gene match: 9. Germline CDR1 reads GTSNPN; CDR2 reads SVGIG (reference sequence).

This sequence joins TRBV5-1 and TRBJ2-1, with a tentative D call TRBD1 (5 bases). Germline V gene lookup returns CDR1 SGHRS and CDR2 YFSETQ. Trimming removed 3 bases from V and 7 bases from J, with 17 bases in between. The CDR3 is 15 amino acids. The CDR3 is CASSWVGQNGNEQFF. The CDR3 DNA reads TGCGCCAGCAGCTGGGTCGGACAAAACGGGAATGAGCAGTTCTTC.

This chain connects TRBV15 to TRBJ2-7; 7 nucleotides match TRBD1. CDR3 length equals 14 residues. Germline values: CDR1 LNHNV, CDR2 YYDKDF (reference sequence). V lost 4 bases to trimming and J lost 1 base; unmatched junction nucleotides: 4. This CDR3 reads CATSTRQGSYEQYF. The CDR3 DNA reads as TGTGCCACCAGCACGCGACAGGGTTCCTACGAGCAGTACTTC.

The gene calls are TRBV9 and TRBJ2-2, with TRBD1 matching 7 bases. Trimming at V came to 4 bases and at J to 1 base, leaving 4 bases not matched to a gene. CDR1 is SGDLS and CDR2 is YYNGEE in the germline V gene. The CDR3 covers 15 residues. CDR3 DNA: TGTGCCAGCAGCCCTGGGGACAGGAACACCGGGGAGCTGTTTTTT. Protein product: CASSPGDRNTGELFF.

Comment on this clone: Within the sample, other DNA sequences also encode this same CDR3. The J gene is TRBJ1-2, the V gene TRBV6-6; 10 bases fit TRBD1. V was clipped by 0 bases and J by 4 bases; unmatched bases: 2. This CDR3 has 15 residues. The germline gives CDR1 MNHNY, CDR2 SVGAGI (reference sequence). The CDR3 DNA reads as TGTGCCAGCAGTTACTCGACAGGGGGCTCCTATGGCTACACCTTC. The encoded protein is CASSYSTGGSYGYTF.

This sequence joins TRBV4-1 and TRBJ1-1, with D hard to call. The CDR3 covers 12 residues. CDR1 is MGHRA and CDR2 is YSYEKL in the germline V gene. The V and J ends lost 2 bases and 2 bases respectively, with 3 bases between them. The CDR3 sequence: CASSQLNTEAFF. In nucleotides, the CDR3 is TGCGCCAGCAGCCAACTCAACACTGAAGCTTTCTTT.

The rearrangement joins TRBV5-4 to TRBJ1-2; weak D call: TRBD1 (5 bases). CDR3 length: 15 amino acids. Germline V gene sequence: CDR1 SGHNT, CDR2 YYREEE (reference sequence). V dropped 4 bases and J dropped 4 bases, with 17 bases sitting between them. The CDR3 coding sequence is TGTGCCAGCAGCCCATTTTCAAAGGGGCTCTATGGCTACACCTTC. Encoded protein: CASSPFSKGLYGYTF. Based on the CDR3 plus reference TRBV5-4 and TRBJ1-2, the full variable domain is ETGVTQSPTHLIKTRGQQVTLRCSSQSGHNTVSWYQQALGQGPQFIFQYYREEENGRGNFPPRFSGLQFPNYSSELNVNALELDDSALYLCASSPFSKGLYGYTFGSGTRLTVV.

This chain links TRBV6-2 or TRBV6-3 with TRBJ2-1, with 10 bases that match TRBD1. CDR1 MNHEY and CDR2 SVGEGT come from the germline V gene. V was pared by 6 bases and J by 6 bases, with 5 bases of the junction left unmatched. The CDR3 loop spans 14 amino acids. The CDR3 sequence is CASSDRTGGNEQFF. The CDR3 DNA sequence: TGTGCCAGCAGCGACCGGACAGGGGGCAATGAGCAGTTCTTC.

This clone was counted a single time. CDR3 bases: TGTGCCAGCAGTGAATCTAGGACAGGGAACACTGAAGCTTTCTTT. As protein: CASSESRTGNTEAFF. The chain recombines TRBV6-1 with TRBJ1-1, with 7 bases aligning to TRBD1. This CDR3 region has 15 residues. Trimming cost V 2 bases and J 1 base; bases outside gene matches: 4. Germline V CDR1 and CDR2: MNHNS, SASEGT.

This chain joins TRBV6-5 and TRBJ2-3; 13 bases align to TRBD2. The CDR3 sequence is 15 residues long. Germline V gives CDR1 MNHEY, CDR2 SVGAGI. The V gene end was trimmed by 5 bases and the J gene end by 5 bases; junction bases not matched to a gene: 4. The CDR3 region has the DNA TGTGCCAGCAGTACTAGCGGGGGGGCTATAGATACGCAGTATTTT. Translating gives CASSTSGGAIDTQYF.

The rearrangement uses TRBV10-1 and TRBJ2-7, with TRBD1 matching 9 bases. The CDR3 contains 14 residues. Germline V CDR1 and CDR2: WNHNN, SYGVQD (reference sequence). V lost 9 bases and J lost 2; bases outside the gene matches: 8. The CDR3 nucleotides are TGCGCCAGTTCTCCCGGGACAGGGACCTACGAGCAGTACTTC. It translates to CASSPGTGTYEQYF.

The chain couples TRBV15 to TRBJ2-3; TRBD2 matches 8 bases. V dropped 3 bases and J dropped 1; count of bases not matched to a gene: 6. CDR1 and CDR2 (germline): LNHNV, YYDKDF (reference sequence). This CDR3 has 16 amino acids. The CDR3: CATSRVAGGRTDTQYF. The CDR3 DNA is TGTGCCACCAGCAGGGTCGCGGGGGGCCGCACAGATACGCAGTATTTT.

This clone was seen a few times. The chain recombines TRBV7-8 with TRBJ2-7; D is perhaps TRBD1 (5 bases). There are 13 residues in the CDR3. Germline V gene lookup returns CDR1 SGHVS and CDR2 FQNEAQ. V lost 1 base and J lost 4, with 8 bases in between. The CDR3 sequence: CASSLGTNYEQYF. The CDR3 region has the DNA TGTGCCAGCAGCTTAGGGACAAATTACGAGCAGTACTTC.

The genes are TRBV11-1 and TRBJ2-7; 11 nucleotides agree with TRBD2. Losses at the gene ends were 4 bases for V and 2 bases for J; bases not matched to a gene: 4. The CDR3 consists of 15 residues. CDR1 SGHAT and CDR2 FQDESV come from the germline V gene (reference sequence). DNA for the CDR3: TGTGCCAGCAGCTCACTAGCGGGGGTTCCCTACGAGCAGTACTTC. It codes for CASSSLAGVPYEQYF.

The count of this clone is one. This CDR3 reads CASSQGTVAKNIQYF. DNA for the CDR3: TGTGCCAGCAGCCAGGGGACTGTAGCCAAAAACATTCAGTACTTC. This chain connects TRBV3-1 (or the pseudogene TRBV3-2) to TRBJ2-4, with D perhaps matching TRBD2 (6 bases). Germline V gene lookup returns CDR1 LGHDT and CDR2 YNNKEL (reference sequence). This CDR3 has 15 amino acids. The ends were cut back, 3 bases at V and 0 bases at J, with 9 bases in the middle.

V and J are TRBV5-1 and TRBJ2-7, with 11 bases identical to TRBD2. J gave up 3 bases and V 3 bases, and 2 bases lay outside the gene matches. The V gene's germline CDR1 is SGHRS and CDR2 YFSETQ. This CDR3 has 14 amino acids. The CDR3 loop reads CASSSLAGGYEQYF. The CDR3 DNA sequence: TGCGCCAGCAGCTCCCTAGCGGGGGGCTACGAGCAGTACTTC.

The chain couples TRBV29-1 to TRBJ1-1; TRBD1 is a possible D gene (6 bases). V was trimmed by 7 bases and J by 0 bases, leaving 12 bases between them. This CDR3 comprises 13 residues. Germline values: CDR1 SQVTM, CDR2 ANQGSEA. The CDR3 protein is CSANRELNTEAFF. CDR3 nucleotide sequence: TGCAGCGCCAACAGGGAGTTGAACACTGAAGCTTTCTTT.

The J gene is TRBJ1-4, the V gene TRBV6-2 or TRBV6-3; D unclear. V was clipped by 2 bases and J by 11 bases, with 6 bases between them. CDR3 length: 11 residues. Germline V gives CDR1 MNHEY, CDR2 SVGEGT. CDR3 amino acids: CASSYREKLFF. As DNA, the CDR3 is TGTGCCAGCAGTTACAGGGAGAAACTGTTTTTT.

The chain combines TRBV27 with TRBJ1-5; 7 bases align to TRBD1. The junction had 14 bases not matched to a gene; V was cut back by 5 bases and J by 4 bases. The CDR3 has 17 amino acids. Germline V gives CDR1 MNHEY, CDR2 SMNVEV (reference sequence). In DNA form, the CDR3 reads TGTGCCAGCAGTCCCTTGGGCACAGGGGCAAGGAATCAGCCCCAGCATTTT. Translated, it gives CASSPLGTGARNQPQHF.

In nucleotides, the CDR3 is TGTGCCAGCACCGCCTCGGGGGGAAGGCAGCCCCAGCATTTT. Translated, it gives CASTASGGRQPQHF. The V and J genes are TRBV6-6 and TRBJ1-5, with a tentative D call TRBD1 (5 bases). The CDR3 contains 14 residues. Deletions cut 7 bases from V and 7 bases from J, with 17 bases between. CDR1 is MNHNY, CDR2 SVGAGI, per germline (reference sequence).

This chain links TRBV9 with TRBJ1-4; D unclear. V lost 2 bases and J 5 bases, leaving 7 bases between the germline ends. The CDR3 totals 13 residues. CDR1 is SGDLS, CDR2 YYNGEE, per germline. DNA of the CDR3: TGTGCCAGCAGCGTCGGCAGGAATGAAAAACTGTTTTTT. Amino acids: CASSVGRNEKLFF.

The chain has TRBV4-2 and TRBJ1-1; D is uncertain. CDR3 length: 12 residues. Germline V lookup: CDR1 LGHNA, CDR2 YNFKEQ. V was cut by 1 base and J by 8 bases, with 8 bases left in between. DNA for the CDR3: TGTGCCAGCAGCCAAGGTGGCTCGGAAGCTTTCTTT. It is translated as CASSQGGSEAFF.

The rearrangement links TRBV5-1 to TRBJ2-1; D perhaps matches TRBD2 (6 bases). V lost 0 bases and J lost 4, with 11 bases in between. This CDR3 has 15 residues. Germline V gene lookup returns CDR1 SGHRS and CDR2 YFSETQ. In DNA form, the CDR3 reads TGCGCCAGCAGCTTGGAACGCGGGGCTTACAATGAGCAGTTCTTC. As protein: CASSLERGAYNEQFF.

This clone was seen just once. The rearrangement joins TRBV19 to TRBJ1-2; 10 bases map to TRBD1. The junction had 8 bases not matched to a gene; V was cut back by 5 bases and J by 8 bases. The CDR3 totals 14 residues. The germline V gene has CDR1 LNHDA and CDR2 SQIVND (reference sequence). CDR3 sequence: CASSSNRDRGGYTF. DNA of the CDR3: TGTGCCAGTAGTTCAAACCGGGACAGGGGCGGCTACACCTTC.

The gene calls are TRBV5-6 and TRBJ2-1; possible D gene TRBD2, 5 bases. CDR1 is SGHDT and CDR2 is YYEEEE in the germline V gene. The CDR3 spans 15 residues. V dropped 6 bases and J dropped 3 bases, with 16 bases sitting between them. In nucleotides, the CDR3 is TGTGCCAGCACACTACACGGGGTCAGCTACAATGAGCAGTTCTTC. Translation gives CASTLHGVSYNEQFF.

This sequence joins TRBV6-6 and TRBJ1-3; 8 positions agree with TRBD1. This CDR3 is built from 13 residues. Germline V CDR1 and CDR2: MNHNY, SVGAGI (reference sequence). Trimming removed 6 bases from V and 4 bases from J; junction bases left unmatched: 2. CDR3 nucleotides: TGTGCCAGCAGGACAGGGGCCGGAAACACCATATATTTT. Protein product: CASRTGAGNTIYF.

V usage is TRBV5-1 and J usage is TRBJ2-2; a possible D gene is TRBD2 (5 bases). Germline-derived CDR1 and CDR2 are SGHRS and YFSETQ. The CDR3 extends over 14 amino acids. V was trimmed by 5 bases and J by 1 base, leaving 9 bases between them. This CDR3 reads CASREARNTGELFF. For the CDR3, the DNA is TGCGCCAGCAGGGAGGCCAGGAACACCGGGGAGCTGTTTTTT.

The rearrangement links TRBV29-1 to TRBJ2-7, with TRBD1 as a possible D gene (5 bases). The germline V and J ends were trimmed by 5 bases and 2 bases, with 7 bases remaining between them. In germline, CDR1 is SQVTM, CDR2 ANQGSEA. The CDR3 sequence is 11 residues long. CDR3 nucleotide sequence: TGCAGCGTTCGCAGGGCCTACGAGCAGTACTTC. Translation: CSVRRAYEQYF.

In its sample, this clone was seen once. V is TRBV18 and J is TRBJ1-5; maybe TRBD1 (6 bases). Germline-derived CDR1 and CDR2 are KGHSH and LQKENI. Trimming stripped 3 bases from V and 3 bases from J, with 15 bases between. The CDR3 length is 16 residues. The chain's CDR3 is CASSPQGTPINQPQHF. The CDR3 nucleotides read TGTGCCAGCTCACCTCAAGGGACACCTATCAATCAGCCCCAGCATTTT.

CDR3 residues: CASSVSGQLYNEQFF. As DNA, the CDR3 is TGTGCCAGCAGCGTGTCGGGACAGCTTTACAATGAGCAGTTCTTC. V and J are TRBV5-4 and TRBJ2-1, with 7 bases fitting TRBD1. The J segment lost 4 bases and the V segment lost 4 bases, leaving 8 bases of the junction unmatched. The CDR3 contains 15 residues. From germline, CDR1 is SGHNT and CDR2 YYREEE (reference sequence).

In the case of this clone: A read error may produce the germline difference seen at one junction end. V and J are TRBV7-7 and TRBJ2-3, with 9 positions matching TRBD1. Germline V gives CDR1 SSHAT, CDR2 FNYEAQ (reference sequence). This CDR3 has 15 residues. The CDR3 loop is CASSLTGGAADTQYF. The DNA for the CDR3 is TGTGCTAGCAGCTTAACAGGGGGCGCGGCAGATACGCAGTATTTT.